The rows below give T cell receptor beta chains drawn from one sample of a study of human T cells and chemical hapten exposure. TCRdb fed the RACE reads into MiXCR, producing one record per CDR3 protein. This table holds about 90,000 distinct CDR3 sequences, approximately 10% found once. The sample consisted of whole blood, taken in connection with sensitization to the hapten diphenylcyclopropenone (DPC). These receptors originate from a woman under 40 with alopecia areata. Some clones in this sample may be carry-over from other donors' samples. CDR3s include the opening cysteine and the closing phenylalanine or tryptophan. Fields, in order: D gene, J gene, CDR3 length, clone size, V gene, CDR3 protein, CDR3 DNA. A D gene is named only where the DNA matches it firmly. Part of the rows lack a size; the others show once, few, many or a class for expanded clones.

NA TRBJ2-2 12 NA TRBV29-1 CSVGGNTGELFF TGCAGCGTCGGGGGAAATACCGGGGAGCTGTTTTTT
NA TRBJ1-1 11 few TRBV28 CASRKWTEAFF TGTGCCAGCAGAAAGTGGACTGAAGCTTTCTTT
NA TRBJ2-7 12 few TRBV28 CASSTSQYEQYF TGTGCCAGCAGCACAAGCCAATACGAGCAGTACTTC
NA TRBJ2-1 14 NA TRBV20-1 CSARIGRSYNEQFF TGCAGTGCTAGAATCGGACGCTCCTACAATGAGCAGTTCTTC
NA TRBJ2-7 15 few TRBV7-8 CASSLGQVRGYEQYF TGTGCCAGCAGCTTAGGTCAAGTTCGGGGATACGAGCAGTACTTC
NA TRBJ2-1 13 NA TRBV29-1 CSAQEGSGNEQFF TGCAGCGCTCAAGAGGGCTCTGGCAATGAGCAGTTCTTC
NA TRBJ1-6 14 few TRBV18 CASSVDTYNSPLHF TGTGCCAGCTCAGTTGACACCTATAATTCACCCCTCCACTTT
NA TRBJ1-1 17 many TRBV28 CASSLWGGASMNTEAFF TGTGCCAGCAGTTTATGGGGGGGCGCATCGATGAACACTGAAGCTTTCTTT
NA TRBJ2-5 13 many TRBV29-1 CSALRGRGETQYF TGCAGCGCCCTGCGGGGGCGAGGAGAGACCCAGTACTTC
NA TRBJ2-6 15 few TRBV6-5 CASSYSSSGANVLTF TGTGCCAGCAGTTACTCTTCCTCTGGGGCCAACGTCCTGACTTTC
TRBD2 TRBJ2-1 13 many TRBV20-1 CSASGGAYNEQFF TGCAGTGCTAGCGGGGGGGCCTACAATGAGCAGTTCTTC
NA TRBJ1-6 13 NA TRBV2 CASSGDGDSPLHF TGTGCCAGCAGTGGGGACGGGGATTCACCCCTCCACTTT
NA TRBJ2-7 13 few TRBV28 CASSLAASYEQYF TGTGCCAGCAGTTTGGCGGCCTCCTACGAGCAGTACTTC
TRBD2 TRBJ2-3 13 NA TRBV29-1 CSPRGGSGDTQYF TGCAGCCCCCGGGGAGGGTCGGGAGATACGCAGTATTTT
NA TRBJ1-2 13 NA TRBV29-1 CSVEPAGDYGYTF TGCAGCGTTGAACCGGCCGGGGACTATGGCTACACCTTC
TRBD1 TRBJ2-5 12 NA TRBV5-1 CASTGTEETQYF TGCGCCAGCACCGGGACAGAAGAGACCCAGTACTTC
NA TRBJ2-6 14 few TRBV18 CASSPTLPLDVLTF TGTGCCAGCTCACCAACTTTGCCTTTGGACGTCCTGACTTTC
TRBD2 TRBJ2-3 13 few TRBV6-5 CASWRGISDTQYF TGTGCCAGCTGGCGGGGGATTTCAGATACGCAGTATTTT
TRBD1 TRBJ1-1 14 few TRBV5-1 CASRLGTGQSEAFF TGCGCCAGCAGGCTGGGGACGGGACAGAGTGAAGCTTTCTTT
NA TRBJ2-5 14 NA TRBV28 CASSLLSQQETQYF TGTGCCAGCAGTTTACTGTCCCAGCAAGAGACCCAGTACTTC
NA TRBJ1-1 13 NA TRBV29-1 CSVDEGTGTEAFF TGCAGCGTTGATGAGGGGACGGGCACTGAAGCTTTCTTT
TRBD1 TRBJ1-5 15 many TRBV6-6 CASSYSWDRGQPQHF TGTGCCAGCAGTTACTCTTGGGACAGAGGGCAGCCCCAGCATTTT
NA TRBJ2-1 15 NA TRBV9 CASSGGLNSYNEQFF TGTGCCAGTAGCGGAGGGCTAAACTCCTACAATGAGCAGTTCTTC
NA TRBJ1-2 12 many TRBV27 CASSLRGNGYTF TGTGCCAGCAGTTTGCGGGGAAATGGCTACACCTTC
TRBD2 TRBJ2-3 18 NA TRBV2 CASSPRGLAGEFVDTQYF TGTGCCAGCAGCCCAAGGGGGCTAGCGGGAGAGTTCGTAGATACGCAGTATTTT
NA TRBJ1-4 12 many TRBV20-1 CSARNPNEKLFF TGCAGTGCTAGGAACCCTAATGAAAAACTGTTTTTT
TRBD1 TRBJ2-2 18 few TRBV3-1 CASSQDSPGQGTTGELFF TGTGCCAGCAGCCAAGACTCACCGGGACAGGGGACCACCGGGGAGCTGTTTTTT
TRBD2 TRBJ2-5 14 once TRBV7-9 CASSLGGTSGTQYF TGTGCCAGCAGTCTTGGCGGGACTAGCGGGACCCAGTACTTC
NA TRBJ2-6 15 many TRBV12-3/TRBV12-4 CASSPPLSGANVLTF TGTGCCAGCAGTCCCCCTTTATCCGGGGCCAACGTCCTGACTTTC
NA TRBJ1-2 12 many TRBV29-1 CSVAFGGDGYTF TGCAGCGTTGCCTTTGGAGGGGATGGCTACACCTTC
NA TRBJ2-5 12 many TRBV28 CASSLDSETQYF TGTGCCAGCAGCCTCGATTCGGAGACCCAGTACTTC
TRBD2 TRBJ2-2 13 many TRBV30 CAWSVGGTGELFF TGTGCCTGGAGTGTCGGGGGGACCGGGGAGCTGTTTTTT
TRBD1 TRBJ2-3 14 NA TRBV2 CASAWDRDTDTQYF TGTGCCAGCGCGTGGGACAGGGACACAGATACGCAGTATTTT
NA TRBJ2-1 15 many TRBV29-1 CSAMKSRALPNEQFF TGCAGCGCCATGAAATCCCGGGCTCTCCCCAATGAGCAGTTCTTC
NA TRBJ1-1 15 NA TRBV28 CASSPTGLMNTEAFF TGTGCCAGCAGCCCGACAGGACTGATGAACACTGAAGCTTTCTTT
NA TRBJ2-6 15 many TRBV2 CASSETPRGANVLTF TGTGCCAGCAGTGAAACCCCGAGGGGGGCCAACGTCCTGACTTTC
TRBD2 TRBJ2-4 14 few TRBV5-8 CASSGGLAGNIQYF TGTGCCAGCAGCGGGGGACTAGCGGGGAACATTCAGTACTTC
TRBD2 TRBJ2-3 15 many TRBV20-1 CSTLATSGGTDTQYF TGCAGTACCTTGGCCACTAGCGGGGGCACAGATACGCAGTATTTT
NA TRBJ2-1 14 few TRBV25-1 CASNGLSPATEQFF TGTGCCAGCAACGGACTCTCGCCGGCCACTGAGCAGTTCTTC
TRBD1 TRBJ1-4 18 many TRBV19 CASSISPPWTGINEKLFF TGTGCCAGTAGTATTTCACCTCCTTGGACAGGAATAAATGAAAAACTGTTTTTT
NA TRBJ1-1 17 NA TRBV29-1 CSVERKGKPPSNTEAFF TGCAGCGTTGAGCGTAAGGGGAAACCTCCCTCGAACACTGAAGCTTTCTTT